This entry describes one TCR beta chain. Only a few counts were recorded for this clone. Its binding antigen is unknown. No per-base quality is available; no much larger clone lies one base away. The collaborating institutions used their own protocols to collect whole blood in K2EDTA tubes. For TCRbeta analysis, collaborators shipped samples as frozen whole blood, isolated PBMCs, or DNA extracted from either of those sample types. TCRbeta CDR3 regions were amplified from genomic DNA using the immunoSEQ Assay, a bias-controlled multiplex PCR. The original pipeline was this. Nucleated cell counts per sample were estimated from amplification of reference gene primers within the assay. To quantify the absolute abundance of each unique TCRbeta CDR3 rearrangement, sequence reads were collapsed and filtered. For each sample, productive Simpson clonality was calculated as the square root of Simpson's diversity index over productive rearrangements. TCRdb holds this immuneACCESS table with in-frame rearrangements only. Some clones are missing; in checked studies, unresolved V genes explain under half, and the rest has no known cause. V and J calls and clone size come straight from that table; D and trimming were deduced from the DNA. A total of around 400,000 clones appear in this sample, roughly 90% of them only once. The ten largest make up more than 1% of the sample.

This record comes from a study of blood T cell repertoires in COVID-19 (dated by TCRdb to 2019 to 2021). In terms of the full investigation: Samples covering the acute and convalescent phases of COVID-19 were provided by collaborators in the United States, Italy and Spain. The material from the prospective study consisted of cDNA or gDNA derived from T cells, B-cell-depleted T cells, or PBMCs. Subjects who had been exposed to COVID-19, were actively infected with it, or had recovered from it provided the deeply sampled blood TCRbeta repertoires that made up the dataset. The repertoires were released in a freely available public database intended as a resource for research on the immune response to SARS-CoV-2. The samples were drawn from two sources: the first 160 participants of the ongoing ImmuneRACE study, and 1,254 subjects contributed by 6 global collaborators. Nearly every sample came with metadata listing a de-identified subject ID, COVID-19 status, age in years and sex. Where HLA class I and class II types were available, the types were taken from metadata supplied by the sample provider, not from assay-based typing.

CDR1 SGHRS and CDR2 YFSETQ were looked up in the germline V gene. Including the terminal cysteine and phenylalanine, the CDR3 comprises 13 residues. Left in the record is the CDR3 DNA by itself, 39 bases read in frame from the first base. Trimming removed 4 bases from V and 8 bases from J; the gene matches leave 6 bases unexplained. The paper's findings and limits, for the study overall: Clinical and demographic metadata were provided uncurated, with the amount varying by source and participant.

The specimen sequenced was peripheral blood. This receptor was identified in a man in his forties with acute or convalescent COVID-19. The rearranged segments are TRBV5-1 and TRBJ1-2, and TRBD1 aligns with 9 junction nucleotides. The nucleotide sequence is TGCGCCAGCAGCGAACAGGGGGCGTTCGGCTACACCTTC. This gives the protein CASSEQGAFGYTF. With the portions outside the CDR3 filled from the reference TRBV5-1 and TRBJ1-2 genes, the complete variable region becomes KAGVTQTPRYLIKTRGQQVTLSCSPISGHRSVSWYQQTPGQGLQFLFEYFSETQRNKGNFPGRFSGRQFSNSRSEMNVSTLELGDSALYLCASSEQGAFGYTFGSGTRLTVV.